The next 10 T cell receptor beta chains were all read from a single sample in a study of T cell responses to AZD1222 COVID-19 vaccine. TCRdb's copy holds only in-frame clones and misses some; the assay was immunoSEQ multiplex PCR. The table lists over 90,000 clones, 92% of them singletons. Sequenced material: peripheral blood, taken 28 days after the second AZD1222 dose. The receptors stem from an adult who received the AZD1222 COVID-19 vaccine.

The V gene is TRBV11-2, the J gene TRBJ1-1; tentative D call: TRBD1 (5 bases). V lost 7 bases and J 5 bases, leaving 14 bases between the germline ends. Germline loops: CDR1 SGHAT, CDR2 FQNNGV. The CDR3 totals 13 residues. As DNA, the CDR3 is TGTGCCAGCACGACCTGGGGGGATACTGAAGCTTTCTTT. The encoded protein is CASTTWGDTEAFF.

The chain uses TRBV5-1 and TRBJ1-1; D perhaps matches TRBD1 (5 bases). This CDR3 region has 17 residues. Deletions cut 0 bases from V and 0 bases from J, with 15 bases between. Germline V lookup: CDR1 SGHRS, CDR2 YFSETQ. The CDR3 loop reads CASSLVGGTFMNTEAFF. The DNA for the CDR3 is TGCGCCAGCAGCTTGGTCGGGGGTACCTTCATGAACACTGAAGCTTTCTTT.

The chain joins TRBV6-5 to TRBJ2-3, with D tentatively TRBD2 (7 bases). The CDR3 is 13 amino acids. Trimming removed 6 bases from V and 6 bases from J, with 13 bases in between. Germline V gives CDR1 MNHEY, CDR2 SVGAGI. In nucleotides, the CDR3 is TGTGCCAGCAGGAACGGGGGGCGGGATACGCAGTATTTT. This sequence encodes CASRNGGRDTQYF.

The chain carries TRBV29-1 and TRBJ1-2; 10 nucleotides align to TRBD1. The CDR3 sequence is 12 residues long. The junction had 4 bases not matched to a gene; V was cut back by 7 bases and J by 5 bases. In germline, CDR1 is SQVTM, CDR2 ANQGSEA. The CDR3 DNA is TGCAGCGCCCGGACAGGGGGATATGGCTACACCTTC. Its translation: CSARTGGYGYTF.

The chain couples TRBV12-3 or TRBV12-4 to TRBJ2-1; TRBD2 matches 7 bases. The CDR3 extends over 13 amino acids. V gave up 3 bases and J gave up 6 bases; unmatched junction bases: 2. The CDR3 DNA sequence: TGTGCCAGCAGTTTTCAGCGGGGCAATGAGCAGTTCTTC. Its protein is CASSFQRGNEQFF.

CDR3 in amino acids: CASSQRPRRTSNYGYTF. The CDR3 DNA sequence: TGTGCCAGCAGCCAACGCCCGCGACGAACCTCTAACTATGGCTACACCTTC. The chain combines TRBV4-2 with TRBJ1-2; the D is unclear. This CDR3 is built from 17 residues. The germline CDR1 and CDR2 sequences are LGHNA and YNFKEQ. The V gene lost 2 bases and the J gene lost 0 bases, with 16 bases spanning the gap.

The V gene is TRBV19, the J gene TRBJ2-5, with TRBD2 matching over 16 bases. The CDR3 contains 18 residues. The V gene's germline CDR1 is LNHDA and CDR2 SQIVND (reference sequence). Trimming at V came to 2 bases and at J to 5 bases, leaving 8 bases not matched to a gene. CDR3 region: CASSITGTSGGAWETQYF. The CDR3 coding sequence is TGTGCCAGTAGTATAACCGGGACTAGCGGGGGGGCCTGGGAGACCCAGTACTTC.

V and J are TRBV19 and TRBJ1-1; 7 nucleotides align to TRBD1. V lost 3 bases, J lost 4 bases, and 11 bases stayed unmatched. Germline CDR1 LNHDA, CDR2 SQIVND (reference sequence). The CDR3 is 16 amino acids. The CDR3 sequence: CASSIQIGAGGTEAFF. CDR3 nucleotide sequence: TGTGCCAGTAGTATTCAGATTGGGGCAGGGGGCACTGAAGCTTTCTTT.

The chain uses TRBV4-1 and TRBJ2-3; D is possibly TRBD1 or TRBD2 (5 bases each). The V end lost 1 base, the J end lost 2 bases, and 13 bases lay between the germline ends. The germline CDR1 and CDR2 sequences are MGHRA and YSYEKL. The length of the CDR3 is 16 residues. The chain's CDR3 is CASSQGDHLVTDTQYF. The CDR3 DNA reads TGCGCCAGCAGCCAAGGGGACCACCTTGTCACAGATACGCAGTATTTT.

The chain carries TRBV5-1 and TRBJ1-3; D is undetermined. The CDR3 loop spans 14 amino acids. Trimming took off 1 base at V and 0 bases at J, with 5 bases between the two ends. CDR1 and CDR2 from the germline V gene are SGHRS and YFSETQ. CDR3 sequence: CASSLSVSGNTIYF. DNA for the CDR3: TGCGCCAGCAGCTTGTCAGTCTCTGGAAACACCATATATTTT.